Presented here are 25 T cell receptor beta chains from one specimen sequenced in a study of T cell changes during pregnancy in multiple sclerosis. The assay was immunoSEQ multiplex PCR, and TCRdb's table has in-frame clones only and misses some. There are tens of thousands of clones in the sample; 90% to 95% occur only once, and 0.15% to 0.2% lies in the top ten. The sequences come from CD4+ T cells from peripheral blood mononuclear cells, collected in the second trimester of pregnancy. The receptors were gathered from a female donor with multiple sclerosis, enrolled in a pregnancy study.

The rearrangement joins TRBV6-1 to TRBJ2-1; unclear D gene. Trimming cost V 3 bases and J 3 bases, with 9 bases left between them. The CDR3 runs 14 residues. In germline, CDR1 is MNHNS, CDR2 SASEGT. As DNA, the CDR3 is TGTGCCAGCAGTGATGGTCAGGACTACAATGAGCAGTTCTTC. Amino acids: CASSDGQDYNEQFF.

This chain connects TRBV2 to TRBJ2-3; TRBD1 might be the D (6 bases). Germline loops: CDR1 SNHLY, CDR2 FYNNEI. This CDR3 has 17 amino acids. With 6 bases removed from V and 6 bases from J, the gap between germline ends came to 25 bases. The CDR3 DNA is TGTGCCAGCAGACCCCCCCGCAGGGGAGATTTGGGTGATACGCAGTATTTT. This encodes CASRPPRRGDLGDTQYF. Combining the CDR3 with reference TRBV2 and TRBJ2-3 gives the whole variable domain EPEVTQTPSHQVTQMGQEVILRCVPISNHLYFYWYRQILGQKVEFLVSFYNNEISEKSEIFDDQFSVERPDGSNFTLKIRSTKLEDSAMYFCASRPPRRGDLGDTQYFGPGTRLTVL.

The genes are TRBV29-1 and TRBJ1-2, with 7 nucleotides matching TRBD1. With 6 bases clipped from V and 6 bases from J, the junction kept 1 base outside the gene matches. The CDR3 spans 10 residues. Per the germline V gene, CDR1 is SQVTM and CDR2 is ANQGSEA. The CDR3: CSVQGNGYTF. CDR3 DNA sequence: TGCAGCGTACAGGGGAATGGCTACACCTTC.

V and J are TRBV7-8 and TRBJ2-4; TRBD1 matches 9 bases. This CDR3 has 16 amino acids. Germline V gene data show CDR1 as SGHVS and CDR2 as FQNEAQ. Germline trimming cut 2 bases from V and 4 bases from J; bases unmatched to any gene: 6. The CDR3 bases are TGTGCCAGCAGCTTATGGGAGGACAGGGGAAAAAACATTCAGTACTTC. This gives the protein CASSLWEDRGKNIQYF.

CDR3 sequence (DNA): TGTGCCAGTAGTATAGATCTGGCCAACACTGAAGCTTTCTTT. Translating it yields CASSIDLANTEAFF. V and J are TRBV19 and TRBJ1-1; no clear D gene. CDR1 LNHDA and CDR2 SQIVND come from the germline V gene (reference sequence). V lost 0 bases and J 2 bases, leaving 7 bases between the germline ends. The CDR3 contains 14 residues.

The rearrangement joins TRBV7-3 to TRBJ2-5; D not resolved. Germline-derived CDR1 and CDR2 are SGHTA and FQGTGA. Trimming took 2 bases from V and 5 from J, leaving 9 bases between them. The CDR3 sequence is 13 residues long. CDR3 bases: TGTGCCAGCAGCTTAGGTAGAAGTGAGACCCAGTACTTC. Residues: CASSLGRSETQYF.

This sequence joins TRBV2 and TRBJ1-1; maybe TRBD1 (5 bases). Trimming removed 7 bases at V and 0 bases at J, with 12 bases between. Germline V gene sequence: CDR1 SNHLY, CDR2 FYNNEI. This CDR3 spans 14 amino acids. The DNA for the CDR3 is TGTGCCAGCACACAGGTTAAGGTGAACACTGAAGCTTTCTTT. Its protein product is CASTQVKVNTEAFF.

The chain links TRBV25-1 to TRBJ2-2; 8 bases agree with TRBD1. J was trimmed by 7 bases and V by 4 bases; bases with no gene match: 8. CDR1 and CDR2 from the germline V gene are MGHDK and SYGVNS. The CDR3 sequence is 15 residues long. The CDR3 nucleotides read TGTGCCAGCAGTGGCCTACAGGGGGTGGGCGGGGAGCTGTTTTTT. It translates to CASSGLQGVGGELFF.

V and J are TRBV14 and TRBJ2-2, with a possible D match to TRBD2 (6 bases). The CDR3 runs to 16 residues. Trimming stripped 2 bases from V and 5 bases from J, with 15 bases between. Germline assignment: CDR1 SGHDN and CDR2 FVKESK. CDR3 in amino acids: CASSQRAPGGTGELFF. The CDR3 DNA reads as TGTGCCAGCAGCCAAAGGGCGCCAGGAGGGACCGGGGAGCTGTTTTTT.

The CDR3 DNA sequence: TGTGCCACTACACTTAGAGGGAATGTTCAGCCCCAGCATTTT. Its protein product is CATTLRGNVQPQHF. The rearrangement joins TRBV7-6 to TRBJ1-5; D remains unclear. The CDR3 consists of 14 residues. Trimming cost V 10 bases and J 6 bases, with 19 bases left between them. CDR1 and CDR2 from the germline V gene are SGHVS and FNYEAQ.

This clone was counted a single time. The V gene is TRBV2, the J gene TRBJ2-7, with 8 bases identical to TRBD1. The V and J ends lost 7 bases and 0 bases, in that order; junction bases with no gene match: 11. The CDR3 has 16 amino acids. CDR1 and CDR2 (germline): SNHLY, FYNNEI. As DNA, the CDR3 is TGTGCCAGCACCCCAGGGACAGGATTGGGCTCCTACGAGCAGTACTTC. Protein: CASTPGTGLGSYEQYF.

The chain employs TRBV19 and TRBJ2-2, with 12 bases that match TRBD2. The CDR3 totals 17 residues. Germline-derived CDR1 and CDR2 are LNHDA and SQIVND (reference sequence). After removal of 1 base from V and 7 bases from J, the junction contained 7 bases not matched to a gene. CDR3 bases: TGTGCCAGTAGTATAGTTGTACTAGCGGGAGGTTTCGGGGAGCTGTTTTTT. Encoded protein: CASSIVVLAGGFGELFF.

This chain uses TRBV6-1 with TRBJ1-4; the match to TRBD1 covers 9 bases. Germline V gene lookup returns CDR1 MNHNS and CDR2 SASEGT. CDR3 length: 15 residues. V trimming: 4 bases; J trimming: 8 bases; junction bases outside the gene matches: 8. The CDR3 here is CASSADRGGWEKLFF. The CDR3 DNA reads TGTGCCAGCAGTGCGGACAGGGGAGGTTGGGAAAAACTGTTTTTT.

The chain couples TRBV28 to TRBJ1-1; 10 nucleotides line up with TRBD1. CDR3 size: 15 residues. With 10 bases clipped from V and 3 bases from J, the junction kept 11 bases outside the gene matches. Germline CDR1 MDHEN, CDR2 SYDVKM. CDR3 loop: CANTPDRGRDTEAFF. The CDR3 DNA reads as TGTGCCAACACCCCCGACAGGGGGCGTGACACTGAAGCTTTCTTT.

This chain links TRBV5-6 with TRBJ1-1, with D unclear. There are 16 residues in the CDR3. Looked up from germline, CDR1 is SGHDT and CDR2 is YYEEEE. V lost 0 bases and J 1 base, leaving 13 bases between the germline ends. The CDR3 loop is CASSLADLVTNTEAFF. In nucleotides, the CDR3 is TGTGCCAGCAGCTTGGCGGATCTAGTGACGAACACTGAAGCTTTCTTT.

This chain uses TRBV5-1 with TRBJ2-7; 10 positions match TRBD2. Germline V lookup: CDR1 SGHRS, CDR2 YFSETQ. This CDR3 has 21 amino acids. V lost 1 base and J lost 3; bases outside the gene matches: 22. CDR3 sequence: CASSLLTTLAGASATYYEQYF. The CDR3, as DNA: TGCGCCAGCAGCTTGCTTACCACCCTAGCGGGAGCGTCAGCAACCTACTACGAGCAGTACTTC.

This chain links TRBV7-9 with TRBJ1-6; the D gene is possibly TRBD1 (6 bases). Germline CDR1 reads SEHNR; CDR2 reads FQNEAQ (reference sequence). The CDR3 loop spans 15 amino acids. Trimming shortened V by 1 base and J by 10 bases, and 14 bases separated the two germline ends. The CDR3 loop reads CASSLGGGAGSPLHF. The DNA of the CDR3 is TGTGCCAGCAGCTTAGGGGGGGGCGCAGGATCACCCCTCCACTTT.

V is TRBV9 and J is TRBJ2-7; possible D gene TRBD2, 6 bases. V was cut by 0 bases and J by 3 bases, with 10 bases left in between. There are 14 residues in the CDR3. Germline V gene lookup returns CDR1 SGDLS and CDR2 YYNGEE. The CDR3 reads CASSVATGDYEQYF. CDR3 nucleotides: TGTGCCAGCAGCGTAGCTACGGGGGACTACGAGCAGTACTTC.

The genes are TRBV6-1 and TRBJ1-2; 7 bases are a match to TRBD1. CDR3 length: 14 residues. The V gene end was trimmed by 6 bases and the J gene end by 0 bases; junction bases not matched to a gene: 4. Germline V gene lookup returns CDR1 MNHNS and CDR2 SASEGT. The CDR3 protein is CASRVTGANYGYTF. Here the CDR3 DNA reads TGTGCCAGCAGGGTCACAGGGGCTAACTATGGCTACACCTTC.

The chain couples TRBV28 to TRBJ2-7, with TRBD2 matching 7 bases. This CDR3 comprises 14 residues. The germline CDR1 and CDR2 sequences are MDHEN and SYDVKM. V lost 3 bases to trimming and J lost 0 bases; unmatched junction nucleotides: 2. The CDR3 DNA follows: TGTGCCAGCAGTTTGGCGGGAGCCTCCTACGAGCAGTACTTC. This gives the protein CASSLAGASYEQYF.

The rearrangement links TRBV18 to TRBJ2-7; 11 bases match TRBD1. V shed 6 bases, J shed 3 bases, and the junction held 7 bases outside the gene matches. CDR3 length: 15 amino acids. Germline V gene lookup returns CDR1 KGHSH and CDR2 LQKENI. The DNA for the CDR3 is TGTGCCAGCTCGCAGACCGGGACAGGGGGCTACGAGCAGTACTTC. Encoded protein: CASSQTGTGGYEQYF.

This clone was found once. CDR3 region: CASSHRGDTYEQYF. The CDR3 DNA is TGTGCCAGCAGCCACAGGGGTGACACCTACGAGCAGTACTTC. The chain recombines TRBV28 with TRBJ2-7; TRBD1 agrees at 7 bases. Trimming removed 6 bases from V and 2 bases from J; junction bases left unmatched: 7. The CDR3 has 14 amino acids. CDR1 is MDHEN, CDR2 SYDVKM, per germline.

The J gene is TRBJ1-2, the V gene TRBV28, with 8 positions matching TRBD1. Germline CDR1 is MDHEN and CDR2 is SYDVKM. The CDR3 extends over 14 amino acids. The J segment lost 3 bases and the V segment lost 6 bases, leaving 6 bases of the junction unmatched. As DNA, the CDR3 is TGTGCCAGCAGGTCAGGGGGCACGGACTATGGCTACACCTTC. Protein: CASRSGGTDYGYTF.

CDR3 loop: CASSPNRDRGYEQYF. The CDR3, as DNA: TGTGCCAGCAGTCCAAACCGGGACAGGGGTTACGAGCAGTACTTC. The chain couples TRBV6-1 to TRBJ2-7; TRBD1 matches 10 bases. V shed 5 bases and J 4 bases; nucleotides not matched to a gene: 8. The CDR3 is made up of 15 amino acids. In germline, CDR1 is MNHNS, CDR2 SASEGT.

CDR3 in DNA: TGTGCCAGCACCCCTGCGGGGGGCAGGCCGTCTATGAACACTGAAGCTTTCTTT. It translates to CASTPAGGRPSMNTEAFF. This rearrangement joins TRBV28 to TRBJ1-1; TRBD1 is a possible D gene (6 bases). CDR3 length: 18 residues. V lost 7 bases and J lost 0, with 24 bases in between. CDR1 is MDHEN, CDR2 SYDVKM, per germline.